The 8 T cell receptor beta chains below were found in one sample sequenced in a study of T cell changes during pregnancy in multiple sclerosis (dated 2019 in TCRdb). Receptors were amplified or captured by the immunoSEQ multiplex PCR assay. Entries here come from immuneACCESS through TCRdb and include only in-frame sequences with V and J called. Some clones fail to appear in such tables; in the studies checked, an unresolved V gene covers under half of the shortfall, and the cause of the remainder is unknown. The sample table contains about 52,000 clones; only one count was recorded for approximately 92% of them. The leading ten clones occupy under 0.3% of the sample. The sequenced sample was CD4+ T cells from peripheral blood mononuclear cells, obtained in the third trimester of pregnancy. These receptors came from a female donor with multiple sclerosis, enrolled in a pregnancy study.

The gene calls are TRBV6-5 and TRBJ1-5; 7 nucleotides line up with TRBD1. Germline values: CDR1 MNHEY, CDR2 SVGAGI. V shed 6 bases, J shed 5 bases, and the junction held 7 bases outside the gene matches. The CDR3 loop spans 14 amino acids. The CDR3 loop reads CASSSQGSDQPQHF. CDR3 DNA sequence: TGTGCCAGCAGCTCACAGGGGAGTGATCAGCCCCAGCATTTT.

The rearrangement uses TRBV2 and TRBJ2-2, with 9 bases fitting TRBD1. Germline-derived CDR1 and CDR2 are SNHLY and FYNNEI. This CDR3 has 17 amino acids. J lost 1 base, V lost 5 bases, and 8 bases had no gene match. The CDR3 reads CASSPLQDRGNTGELFF. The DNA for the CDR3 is TGTGCCAGCAGTCCCCTCCAGGACAGGGGGAACACCGGGGAGCTGTTTTTT.

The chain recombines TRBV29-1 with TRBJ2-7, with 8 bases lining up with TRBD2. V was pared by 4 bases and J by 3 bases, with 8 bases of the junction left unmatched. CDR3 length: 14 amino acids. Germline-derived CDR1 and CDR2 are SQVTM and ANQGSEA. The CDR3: CSVVWRGVNYEQYF. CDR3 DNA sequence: TGCAGCGTTGTGTGGCGGGGGGTAAACTACGAGCAGTACTTC.

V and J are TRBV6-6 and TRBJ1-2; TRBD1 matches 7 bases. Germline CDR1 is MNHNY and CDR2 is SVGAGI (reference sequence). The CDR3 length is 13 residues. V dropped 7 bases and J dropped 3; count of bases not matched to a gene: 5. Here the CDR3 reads CASTTGTDYGYTF. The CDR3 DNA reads TGTGCCAGCACAACCGGGACAGACTATGGCTACACCTTC.

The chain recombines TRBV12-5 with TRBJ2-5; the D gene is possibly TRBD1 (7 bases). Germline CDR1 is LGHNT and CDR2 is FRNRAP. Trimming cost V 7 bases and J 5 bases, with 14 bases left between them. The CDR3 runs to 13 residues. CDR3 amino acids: CASAQGGGETQYF. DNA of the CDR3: TGTGCTAGTGCCCAGGGGGGCGGCGAGACCCAGTACTTC.

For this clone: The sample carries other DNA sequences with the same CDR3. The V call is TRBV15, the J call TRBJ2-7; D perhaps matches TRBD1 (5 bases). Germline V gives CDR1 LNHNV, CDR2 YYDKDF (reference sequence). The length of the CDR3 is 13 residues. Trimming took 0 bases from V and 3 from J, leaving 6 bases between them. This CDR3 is CATSRDRGYEQYF. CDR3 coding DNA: TGTGCCACCAGCAGAGATAGGGGCTACGAGCAGTACTTC.

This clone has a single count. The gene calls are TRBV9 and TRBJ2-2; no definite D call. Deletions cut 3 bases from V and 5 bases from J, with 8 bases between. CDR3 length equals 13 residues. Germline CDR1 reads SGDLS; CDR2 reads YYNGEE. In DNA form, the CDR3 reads TGTGCCAGCAGCGCCCAGGTAACCGGGGAGCTGTTTTTT. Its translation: CASSAQVTGELFF.

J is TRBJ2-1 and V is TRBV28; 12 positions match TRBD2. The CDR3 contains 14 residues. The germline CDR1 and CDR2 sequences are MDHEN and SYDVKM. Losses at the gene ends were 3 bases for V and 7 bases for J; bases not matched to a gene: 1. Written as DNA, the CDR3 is TGTGCCAGCAGTTTGACTAGCGGGAGTAATGAGCAGTTCTTC. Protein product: CASSLTSGSNEQFF.